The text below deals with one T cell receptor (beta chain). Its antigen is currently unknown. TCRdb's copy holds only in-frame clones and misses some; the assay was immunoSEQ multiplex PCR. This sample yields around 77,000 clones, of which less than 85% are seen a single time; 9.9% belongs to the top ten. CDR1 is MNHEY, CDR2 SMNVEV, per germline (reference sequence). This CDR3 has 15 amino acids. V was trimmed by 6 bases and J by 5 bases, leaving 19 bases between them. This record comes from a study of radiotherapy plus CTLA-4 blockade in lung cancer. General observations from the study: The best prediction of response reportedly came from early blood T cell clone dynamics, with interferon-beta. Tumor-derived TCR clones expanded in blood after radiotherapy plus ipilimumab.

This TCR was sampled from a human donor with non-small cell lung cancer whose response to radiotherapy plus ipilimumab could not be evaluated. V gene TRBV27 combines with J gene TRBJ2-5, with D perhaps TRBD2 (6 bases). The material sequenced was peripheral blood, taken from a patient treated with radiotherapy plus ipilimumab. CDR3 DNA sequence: TGTGCCAGCAGAAGGGGTTTGGGTGGGGGGGAGACCCAGTACTTC. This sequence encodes CASRRGLGGGETQYF.